This T cell receptor (beta chain) was identified during a study of T cells after yellow fever vaccination. The study, taken as a whole, reports: Abundant bulk-derived clonotypes could contaminate FACS-sorted repertoires. Most clones from primary vaccination resurfaced after the booster (around 97% CD4, around 91% CD8).

TCRdb itself ran the 5' RACE reads through MiXCR, one entry per CDR3 protein. The table includes approximately 110,000 distinct CDR3 sequences, about 7% detected once. This clonotype was seen ten or more times. Its antigen is undetermined. The V gene's germline CDR1 is SGHRS and CDR2 YFSETQ. The CDR3 runs to 13 residues. V was pared by 4 bases and J by 4 bases, with 11 bases between. The chain joins TRBV5-1 to TRBJ1-1, with D possibly being TRBD1 (5 bases). The sample in question was CD4+ T cells sorted from PBMCs, obtained roughly 10 days after the first yellow fever vaccination. The clonotype comes from a man aged 18 to 30 who received the YFV17D yellow fever vaccine. In nucleotides, the CDR3 is TGCGCCAGCAGCCAAGGGGTGGGCACTGAAGCTTTCTTT. Its translation: CASSQGVGTEAFF.